The source of this TCR beta chain is a study of early T cells in non-severe SARS-CoV-2 infection. TCRdb fed the 5' RACE reads into MiXCR, producing one record per CDR3 protein. This repertoire shows about 71,000 distinct CDR3 sequences, about 13% found once; its top ten account for around 15%. Per the germline V gene, CDR1 is SGHTA and CDR2 is FQGNSA. CDR3 length: 11 amino acids. V was clipped by 5 bases and J by 0 bases, with 1 base between them. The sample taken for sequencing was whole blood. This TCR was sampled from an adult who was a healthcare worker with PCR-confirmed SARS-CoV-2 infection or an uninfected control (not recorded which). The chain employs TRBV7-2 and TRBJ2-5; D unclear. This chain's CDR3 is CASSNQETQYF. Here the CDR3 DNA reads TGTGCCAGCAGCAACCAAGAGACCCAGTACTTC.